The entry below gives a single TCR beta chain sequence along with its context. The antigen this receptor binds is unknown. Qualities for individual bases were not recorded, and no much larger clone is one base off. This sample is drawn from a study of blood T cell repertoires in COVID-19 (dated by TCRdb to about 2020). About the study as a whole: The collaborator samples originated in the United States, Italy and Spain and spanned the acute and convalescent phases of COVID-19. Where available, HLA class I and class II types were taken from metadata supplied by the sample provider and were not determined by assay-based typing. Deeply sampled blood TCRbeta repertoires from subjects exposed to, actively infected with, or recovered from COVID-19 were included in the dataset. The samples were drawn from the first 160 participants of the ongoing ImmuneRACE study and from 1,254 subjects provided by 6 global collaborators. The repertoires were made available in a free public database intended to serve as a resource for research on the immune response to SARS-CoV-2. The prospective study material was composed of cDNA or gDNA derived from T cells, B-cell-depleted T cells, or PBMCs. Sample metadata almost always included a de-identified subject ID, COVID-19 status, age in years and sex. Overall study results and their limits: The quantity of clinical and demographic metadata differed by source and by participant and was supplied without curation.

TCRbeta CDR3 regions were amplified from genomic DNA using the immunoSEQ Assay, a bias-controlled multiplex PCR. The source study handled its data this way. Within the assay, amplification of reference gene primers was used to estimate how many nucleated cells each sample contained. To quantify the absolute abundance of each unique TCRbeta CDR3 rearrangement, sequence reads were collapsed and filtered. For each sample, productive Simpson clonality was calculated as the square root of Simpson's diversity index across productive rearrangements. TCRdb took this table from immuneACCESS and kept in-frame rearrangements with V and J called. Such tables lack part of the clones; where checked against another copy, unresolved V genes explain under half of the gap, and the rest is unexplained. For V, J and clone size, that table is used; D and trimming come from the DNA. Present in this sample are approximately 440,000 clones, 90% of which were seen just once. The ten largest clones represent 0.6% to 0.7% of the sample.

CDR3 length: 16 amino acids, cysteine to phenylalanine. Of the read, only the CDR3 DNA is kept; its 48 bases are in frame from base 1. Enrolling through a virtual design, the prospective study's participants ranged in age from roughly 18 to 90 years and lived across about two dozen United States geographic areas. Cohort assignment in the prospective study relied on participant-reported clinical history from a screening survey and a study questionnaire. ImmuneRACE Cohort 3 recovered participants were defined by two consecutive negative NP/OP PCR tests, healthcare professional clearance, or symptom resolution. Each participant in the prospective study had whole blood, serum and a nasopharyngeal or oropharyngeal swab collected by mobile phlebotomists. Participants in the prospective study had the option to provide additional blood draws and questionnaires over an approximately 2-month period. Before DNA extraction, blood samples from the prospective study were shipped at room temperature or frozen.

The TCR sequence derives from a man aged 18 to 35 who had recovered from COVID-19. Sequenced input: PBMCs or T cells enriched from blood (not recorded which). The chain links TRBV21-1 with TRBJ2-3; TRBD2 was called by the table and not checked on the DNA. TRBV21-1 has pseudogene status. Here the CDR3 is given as CASSIKPAARTDTQYF. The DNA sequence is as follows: TGTGCCAGCAGCATTAAGCCAGCGGCGCGCACAGATACGCAGTATTTT.